Below are 5 T cell receptor beta chains sequenced from a single sample in a study of T-cell memory formation after mild COVID-19. Each CDR3 protein is one row after TCRdb ran MiXCR on the 5' RACE reads. The sample shows about 560,000 distinct CDR3 sequences, roughly a fifth of them seen only once. Sequenced: PBMCs or a T cell subset sorted from them (not recorded which). The origin of the receptors is an adult woman who had mild COVID-19 (a few samples of this study predate the infection). Cell type and time point are not known.

The chain carries TRBV24-1 and TRBJ2-3, with TRBD2 as a possible D gene (6 bases). The CDR3 consists of 16 residues. The V gene lost 7 bases and the J gene lost 8 bases, with 24 bases spanning the gap. Looked up from germline, CDR1 is KGHDR and CDR2 is SFDVKD. CDR3 DNA sequence: TGTGCCACCAGCCCTCACGAGGTAGGAGGGAAGGGTACGCAGTATTTT. Protein product: CATSPHEVGGKGTQYF.

The V call is TRBV6-1, the J call TRBJ2-5, with TRBD1 matching over 9 bases. Per germline, CDR1 MNHNS and CDR2 SASEGT. This CDR3 contains 14 residues. J gave up 5 bases and V 9 bases, and 10 bases lay outside the gene matches. DNA for the CDR3: TGTGCCAGTTCTGACAGGGGGGCCCGGGAGACCCAGTACTTC. Amino acids: CASSDRGARETQYF.

The chain has TRBV25-1 and TRBJ2-2; 8 bases line up with TRBD2. Germline V gene sequence: CDR1 MGHDK, CDR2 SYGVNS. Trimming removed 7 bases from V and 0 bases from J; junction bases left unmatched: 10. This CDR3 comprises 17 residues. CDR3 in amino acids: CASTGGTRPANTGELFF. As DNA, the CDR3 is TGTGCCAGCACAGGAGGGACTAGGCCTGCGAACACCGGGGAGCTGTTTTTT.

This chain uses TRBV11-2 with TRBJ2-1; 10 bases match TRBD2. J lost 3 bases, V lost 5 bases, and 13 bases had no gene match. The germline V gene has CDR1 SGHAT and CDR2 FQNNGV. CDR3 length equals 18 residues. CDR3 residues: CASSPQAISGGYYNEQFF. The CDR3 DNA is TGTGCCAGCAGCCCCCAGGCGATTAGCGGGGGGTACTACAATGAGCAGTTCTTC.

The chain employs TRBV2 and TRBJ2-7; TRBD1 aligns across 8 bases. The CDR3 is 16 residues long. The V gene's germline CDR1 is SNHLY and CDR2 FYNNEI. V lost 3 bases, J lost 0 bases, and 7 bases stayed unmatched. CDR3 nucleotide sequence: TGTGCCAGCAGTGAGGGACAGGTTAAACTCTCCTACGAGCAGTACTTC. Its translation is CASSEGQVKLSYEQYF.